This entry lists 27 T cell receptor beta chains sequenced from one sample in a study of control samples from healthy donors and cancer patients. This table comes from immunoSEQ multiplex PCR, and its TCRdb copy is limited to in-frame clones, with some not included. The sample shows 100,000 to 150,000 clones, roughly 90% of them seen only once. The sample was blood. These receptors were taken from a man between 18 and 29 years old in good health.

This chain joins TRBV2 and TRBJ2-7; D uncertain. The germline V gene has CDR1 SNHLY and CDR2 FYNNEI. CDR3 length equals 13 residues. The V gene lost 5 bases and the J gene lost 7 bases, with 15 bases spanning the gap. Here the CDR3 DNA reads TGTGCCAGCAGTCCGAGGATTACGGTAGAGCAGTACTTC. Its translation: CASSPRITVEQYF.

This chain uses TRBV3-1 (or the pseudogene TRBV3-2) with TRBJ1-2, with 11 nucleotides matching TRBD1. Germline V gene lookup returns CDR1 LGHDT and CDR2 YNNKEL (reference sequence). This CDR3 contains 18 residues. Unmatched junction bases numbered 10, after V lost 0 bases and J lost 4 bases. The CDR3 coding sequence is TGTGCCAGCAGCCAAGAGTGGGGGGACAGGGGGTTGGTCTATGGCTACACCTTC. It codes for CASSQEWGDRGLVYGYTF.

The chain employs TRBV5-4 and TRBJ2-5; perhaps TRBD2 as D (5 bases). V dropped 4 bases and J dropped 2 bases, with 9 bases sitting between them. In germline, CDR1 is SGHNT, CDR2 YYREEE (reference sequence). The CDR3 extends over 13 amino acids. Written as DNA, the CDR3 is TGTGCCAGCAGCGAGGGAATTCAAGAGACCCAGTACTTC. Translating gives CASSEGIQETQYF.

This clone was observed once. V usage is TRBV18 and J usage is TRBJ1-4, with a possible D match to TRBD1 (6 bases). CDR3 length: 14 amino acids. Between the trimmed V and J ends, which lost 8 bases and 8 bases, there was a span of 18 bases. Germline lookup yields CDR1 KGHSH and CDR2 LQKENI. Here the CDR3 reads CASTADRTEEKLFF. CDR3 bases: TGTGCCAGCACCGCTGATCGGACAGAAGAAAAACTGTTTTTT.

The CDR3 DNA reads as TGTGCCAGCAGTTGGAGGGGGGAAAAACTGTTTTTT. Translated, it gives CASSWRGEKLFF. The chain uses TRBV12-3 or TRBV12-4 and TRBJ1-4, with a weak D call TRBD1 (6 bases). Deletions cut 4 bases from V and 8 bases from J, with 8 bases between. There are 12 residues in the CDR3.

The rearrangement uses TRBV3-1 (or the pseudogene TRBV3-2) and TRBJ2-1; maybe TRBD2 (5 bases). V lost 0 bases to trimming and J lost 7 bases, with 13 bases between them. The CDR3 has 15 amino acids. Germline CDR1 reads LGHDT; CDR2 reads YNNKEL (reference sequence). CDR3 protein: CASSQDRIGRNEQFF. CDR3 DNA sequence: TGTGCCAGCAGCCAAGATCGGATAGGGAGAAATGAGCAGTTCTTC.

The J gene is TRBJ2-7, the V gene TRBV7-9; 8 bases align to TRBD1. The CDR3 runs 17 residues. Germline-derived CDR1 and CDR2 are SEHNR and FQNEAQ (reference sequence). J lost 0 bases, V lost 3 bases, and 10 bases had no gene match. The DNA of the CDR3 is TGTGCCAGCAGCTTCTCCCCGGGACAGGACTTCTCCTACGAGCAGTACTTC. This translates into CASSFSPGQDFSYEQYF.

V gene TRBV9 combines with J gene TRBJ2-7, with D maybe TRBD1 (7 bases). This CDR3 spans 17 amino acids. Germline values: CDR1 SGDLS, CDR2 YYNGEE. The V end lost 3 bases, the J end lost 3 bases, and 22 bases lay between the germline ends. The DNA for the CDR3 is TGTGCCAGCAGCGAGGGGTCCGGAGGGGGCAGCGGCTACGAGCAGTACTTC. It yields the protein CASSEGSGGGSGYEQYF.

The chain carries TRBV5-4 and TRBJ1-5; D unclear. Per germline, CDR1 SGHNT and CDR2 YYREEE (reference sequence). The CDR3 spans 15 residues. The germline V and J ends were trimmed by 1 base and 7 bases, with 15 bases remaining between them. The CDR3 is CASSLNPGGRQPQHF. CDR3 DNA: TGTGCCAGCAGCTTGAACCCGGGAGGAAGGCAGCCCCAGCATTTT. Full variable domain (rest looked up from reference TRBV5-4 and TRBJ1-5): ETGVTQSPTHLIKTRGQQVTLRCSSQSGHNTVSWYQQALGQGPQFIFQYYREEENGRGNFPPRFSGLQFPNYSSELNVNALELDDSALYLCASSLNPGGRQPQHFGDGTRLSIL.

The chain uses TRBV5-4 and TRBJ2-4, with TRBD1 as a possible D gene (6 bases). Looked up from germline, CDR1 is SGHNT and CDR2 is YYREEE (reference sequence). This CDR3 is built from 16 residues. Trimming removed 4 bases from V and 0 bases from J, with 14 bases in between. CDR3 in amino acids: CASSVSRGLAKNIQYF. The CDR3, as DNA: TGTGCCAGCAGCGTCTCCAGGGGTCTAGCCAAAAACATTCAGTACTTC. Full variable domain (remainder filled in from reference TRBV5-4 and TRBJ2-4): ETGVTQSPTHLIKTRGQQVTLRCSSQSGHNTVSWYQQALGQGPQFIFQYYREEENGRGNFPPRFSGLQFPNYSSELNVNALELDDSALYLCASSVSRGLAKNIQYFGAGTRLSVL.

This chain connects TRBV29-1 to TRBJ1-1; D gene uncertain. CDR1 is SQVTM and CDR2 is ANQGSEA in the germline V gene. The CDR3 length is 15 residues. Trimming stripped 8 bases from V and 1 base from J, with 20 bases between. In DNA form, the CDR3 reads TGCAGCTGCCAAGGCCAGACATTGAAGAACACTGAAGCTTTCTTT. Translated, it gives CSCQGQTLKNTEAFF. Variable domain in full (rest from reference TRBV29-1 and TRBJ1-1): SAVISQKPSRDICQRGTSLTIQCQVDSQVTMMFWYRQQPGQSLTLIATANQGSEATYESGFVIDKFPISRPNLTFSTLTVSNMSPEDSSIYLCSCQGQTLKNTEAFFGQGTRLTVV.

The CDR3 nucleotides read TGTGCCAGTAGTTCCCCCGGCGGGACAACGCATGCTGGGGCCAACGTCCTGACTTTC. This encodes CASSSPGGTTHAGANVLTF. This chain joins TRBV19 and TRBJ2-6; D may be TRBD1 or TRBD2 (6 bases each). The germline CDR1 and CDR2 sequences are LNHDA and SQIVND (reference sequence). This CDR3 comprises 19 residues. V lost 5 bases and J lost 2, with 22 bases in between.

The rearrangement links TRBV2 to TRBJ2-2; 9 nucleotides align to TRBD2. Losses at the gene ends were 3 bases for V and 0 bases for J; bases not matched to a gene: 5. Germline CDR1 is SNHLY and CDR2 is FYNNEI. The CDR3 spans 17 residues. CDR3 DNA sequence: TGTGCCAGCAGTGATCGGGCTAGCGGGACGAACACCGGGGAGCTGTTTTTT. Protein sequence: CASSDRASGTNTGELFF. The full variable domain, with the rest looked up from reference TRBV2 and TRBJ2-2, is EPEVTQTPSHQVTQMGQEVILRCVPISNHLYFYWYRQILGQKVEFLVSFYNNEISEKSEIFDDQFSVERPDGSNFTLKIRSTKLEDSAMYFCASSDRASGTNTGELFFGEGSRLTVL.

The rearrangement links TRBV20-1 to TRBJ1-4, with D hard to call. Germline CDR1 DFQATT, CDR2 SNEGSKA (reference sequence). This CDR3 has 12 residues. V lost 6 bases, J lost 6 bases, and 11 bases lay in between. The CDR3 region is CSASLRDEKLFF. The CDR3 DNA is TGCAGTGCCAGTCTCCGAGATGAAAAACTGTTTTTT.

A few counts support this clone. CDR3 DNA: TGTGCCAGCAGTTTAAGGTTCGGCCAGCTTAACTATGGCTACACCTTC. This translates into CASSLRFGQLNYGYTF. The V gene is TRBV27, the J gene TRBJ1-2; no definite D call. The CDR3 consists of 16 residues. Germline V gives CDR1 MNHEY, CDR2 SMNVEV (reference sequence). V was cut by 2 bases and J by 1 base, with 14 bases left in between.

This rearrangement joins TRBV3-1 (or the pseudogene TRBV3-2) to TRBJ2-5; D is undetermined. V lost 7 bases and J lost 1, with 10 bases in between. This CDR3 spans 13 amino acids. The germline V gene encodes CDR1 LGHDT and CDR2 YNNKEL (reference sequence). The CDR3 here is CASNDGGQETQYF. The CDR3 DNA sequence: TGTGCCAGCAACGACGGCGGCCAAGAGACCCAGTACTTC.

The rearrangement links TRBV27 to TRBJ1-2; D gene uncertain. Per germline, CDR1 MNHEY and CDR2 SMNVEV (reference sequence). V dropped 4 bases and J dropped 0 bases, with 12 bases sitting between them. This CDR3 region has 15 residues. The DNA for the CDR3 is TGTGCCAGCAGTTCATTGAAGGCCCCTAACTATGGCTACACCTTC. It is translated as CASSSLKAPNYGYTF.

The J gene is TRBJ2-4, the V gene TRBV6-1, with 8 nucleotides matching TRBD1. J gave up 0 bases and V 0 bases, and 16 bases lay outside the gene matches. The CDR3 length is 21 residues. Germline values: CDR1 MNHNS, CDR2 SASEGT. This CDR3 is CASSEATGQGPLILAKNIQYF. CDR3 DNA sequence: TGTGCCAGCAGTGAAGCCACAGGACAGGGACCCCTTATTCTAGCCAAAAACATTCAGTACTTC.

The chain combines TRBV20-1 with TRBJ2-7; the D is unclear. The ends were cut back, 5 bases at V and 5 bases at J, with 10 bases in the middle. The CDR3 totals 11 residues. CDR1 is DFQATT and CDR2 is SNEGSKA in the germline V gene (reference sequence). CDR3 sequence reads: CSAGSMDEQYF. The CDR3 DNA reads TGCAGTGCTGGATCTATGGACGAGCAGTACTTC.

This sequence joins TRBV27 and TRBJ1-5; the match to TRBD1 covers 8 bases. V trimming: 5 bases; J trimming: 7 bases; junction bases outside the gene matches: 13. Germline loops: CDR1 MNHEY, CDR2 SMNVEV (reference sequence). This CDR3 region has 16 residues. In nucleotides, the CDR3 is TGTGCCAGCAGTCCCAGGACAGGGAGTTTCCAACAGCCCCAGCATTTT. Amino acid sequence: CASSPRTGSFQQPQHF.

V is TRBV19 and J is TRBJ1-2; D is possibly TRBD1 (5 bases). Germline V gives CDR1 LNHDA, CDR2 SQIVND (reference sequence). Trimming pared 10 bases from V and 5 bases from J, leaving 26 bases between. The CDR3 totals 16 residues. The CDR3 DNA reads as TGTGCCACCAATCGGCCCGGGGGTGATCTATGGTATGGCTACACCTTC. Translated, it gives CATNRPGGDLWYGYTF.

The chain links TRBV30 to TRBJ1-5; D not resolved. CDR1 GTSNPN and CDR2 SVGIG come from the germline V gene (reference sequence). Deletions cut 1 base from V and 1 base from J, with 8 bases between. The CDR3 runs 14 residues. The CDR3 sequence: CAWSDTRSNQPQHF. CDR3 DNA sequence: TGTGCCTGGAGTGATACACGGAGCAATCAGCCCCAGCATTTT.

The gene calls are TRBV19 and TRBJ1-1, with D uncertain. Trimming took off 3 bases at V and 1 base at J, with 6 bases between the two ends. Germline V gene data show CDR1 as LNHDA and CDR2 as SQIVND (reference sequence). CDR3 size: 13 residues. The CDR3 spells CASSMYRNTEAFF. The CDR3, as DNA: TGTGCCAGTAGTATGTACAGGAACACTGAAGCTTTCTTT.

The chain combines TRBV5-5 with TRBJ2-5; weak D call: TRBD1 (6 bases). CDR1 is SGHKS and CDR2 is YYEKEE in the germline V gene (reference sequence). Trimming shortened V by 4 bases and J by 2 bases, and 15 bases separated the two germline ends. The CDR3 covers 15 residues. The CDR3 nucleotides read TGTGCCAGCAGCGTCAGCCTGAGGGGGCAAGAGACCCAGTACTTC. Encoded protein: CASSVSLRGQETQYF.

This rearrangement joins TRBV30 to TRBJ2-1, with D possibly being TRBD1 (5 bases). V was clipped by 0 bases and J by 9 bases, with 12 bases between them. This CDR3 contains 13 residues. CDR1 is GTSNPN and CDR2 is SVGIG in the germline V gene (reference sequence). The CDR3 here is CAWSVRAGPEQFF. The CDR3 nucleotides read TGTGCCTGGAGTGTACGTGCAGGGCCTGAGCAGTTCTTC.

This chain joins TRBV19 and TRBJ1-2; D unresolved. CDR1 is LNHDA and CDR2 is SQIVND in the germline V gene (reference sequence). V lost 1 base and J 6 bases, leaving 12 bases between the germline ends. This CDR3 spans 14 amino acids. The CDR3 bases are TGTGCCAGTAGTATAGGAACAGCTTTTGATGGCTACACCTTC. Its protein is CASSIGTAFDGYTF.

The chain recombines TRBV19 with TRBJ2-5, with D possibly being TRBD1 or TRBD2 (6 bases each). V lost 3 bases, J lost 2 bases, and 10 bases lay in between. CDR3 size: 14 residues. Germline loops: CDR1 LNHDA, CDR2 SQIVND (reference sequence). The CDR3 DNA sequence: TGTGCCAGTAGTATTACGGGGGCACAAGAGACCCAGTACTTC. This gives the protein CASSITGAQETQYF.